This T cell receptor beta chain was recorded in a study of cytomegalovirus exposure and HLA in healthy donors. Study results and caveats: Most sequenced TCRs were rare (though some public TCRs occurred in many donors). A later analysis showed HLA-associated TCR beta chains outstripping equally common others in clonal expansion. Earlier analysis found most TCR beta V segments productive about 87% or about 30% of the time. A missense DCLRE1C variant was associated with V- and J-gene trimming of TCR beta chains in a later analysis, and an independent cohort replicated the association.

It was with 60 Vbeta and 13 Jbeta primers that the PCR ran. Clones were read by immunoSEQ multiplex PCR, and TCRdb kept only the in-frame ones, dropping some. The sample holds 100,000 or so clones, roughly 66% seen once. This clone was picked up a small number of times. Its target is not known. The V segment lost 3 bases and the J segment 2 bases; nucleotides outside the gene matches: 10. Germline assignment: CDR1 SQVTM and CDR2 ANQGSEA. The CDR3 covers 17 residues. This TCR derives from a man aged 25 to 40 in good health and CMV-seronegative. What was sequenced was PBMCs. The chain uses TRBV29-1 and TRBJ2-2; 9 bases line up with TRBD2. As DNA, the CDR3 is TGCAGCGTTGAGGGTAGCGGGAGTGCCGCAAACACCGGGGAGCTGTTTTTT. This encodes CSVEGSGSAANTGELFF.